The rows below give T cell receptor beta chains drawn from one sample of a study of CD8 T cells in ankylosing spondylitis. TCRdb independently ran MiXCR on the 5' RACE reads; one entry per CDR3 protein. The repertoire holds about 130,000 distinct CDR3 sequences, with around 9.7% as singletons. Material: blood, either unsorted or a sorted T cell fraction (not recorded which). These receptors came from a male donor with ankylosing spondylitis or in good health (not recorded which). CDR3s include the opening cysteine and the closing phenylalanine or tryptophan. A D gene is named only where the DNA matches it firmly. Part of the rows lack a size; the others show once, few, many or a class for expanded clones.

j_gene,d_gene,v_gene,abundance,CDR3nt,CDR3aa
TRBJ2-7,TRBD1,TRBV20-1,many,TGCAGTGCTAGAGATGGCAGGGGGCAATCGTACGAGCAGTACTTC,CSARDGRGQSYEQYF
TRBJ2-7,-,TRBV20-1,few,TGCAGTGCTAGCGGCAGCGCCTACGAGCAGTACTTC,CSASGSAYEQYF
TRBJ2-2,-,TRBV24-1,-,TGTGCCACCAGTGATTTGGAGATCACCGCGGAGCTGTTTTTT,CATSDLEITAELFF
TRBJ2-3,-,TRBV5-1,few,TGCGCCAGCAGCCCCTTATTGCCCCGATCCGGGACAAGTTGGACAGATACGCAGTATTTT,CASSPLLPRSGTSWTDTQYF
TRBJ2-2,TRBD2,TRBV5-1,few,TGCGCCAGCAGCCTATTAGCGGGAGCGGCCACCGGGGAGCTGTTTTTT,CASSLLAGAATGELFF
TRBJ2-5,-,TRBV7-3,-,TGTGCCAGCAGCCAGACGCTCCAAGAGACCCAGTACTTC,CASSQTLQETQYF
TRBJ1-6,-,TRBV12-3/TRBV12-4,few,TGTGCCAGCAGCTTCGGACAGTATAATTCACCCCTCCACTTT,CASSFGQYNSPLHF
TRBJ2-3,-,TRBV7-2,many,TGTGCCAGCAGCTCGACTGGCTATAGCACAGATACGCAGTATTTT,CASSSTGYSTDTQYF
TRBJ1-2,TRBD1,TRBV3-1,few,TGTGCCAGCAGCCGACAGGGGGTACGGTATGGCTACACCTTC,CASSRQGVRYGYTF
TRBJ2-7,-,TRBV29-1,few,TGCAGCGTTTGGGTGAACAGGGCCCGGGGAGTCGACTACGAGCAGTACTTC,CSVWVNRARGVDYEQYF
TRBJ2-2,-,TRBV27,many,TGTGCCAGCAGATTCAACACCGGGGAGCTGTTTTTT,CASRFNTGELFF
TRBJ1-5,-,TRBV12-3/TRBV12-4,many,TGTGCCAGCAGTTTCCGGGAGGGGAGCAATCAGCCCCAGCATTTT,CASSFREGSNQPQHF
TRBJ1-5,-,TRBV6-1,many,TGTGCCAGCAGTCCTGGTAATCAGCCCCAGCATTTT,CASSPGNQPQHF
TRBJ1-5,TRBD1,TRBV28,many,TGTGCCAGCAGTTTATTAGGACAGGGAGTAGGTCAGCCCCAGCATTTT,CASSLLGQGVGQPQHF
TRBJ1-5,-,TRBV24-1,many,TGTGCCACCAGTGATTCCAGGGAAGGCAATCAGCCCCAGCATTTT,CATSDSREGNQPQHF
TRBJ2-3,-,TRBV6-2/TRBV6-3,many,TGTGCCAGCAGGCCTTCTGGTCTCGGGATTCCAGATACGCAGTATTTT,CASRPSGLGIPDTQYF
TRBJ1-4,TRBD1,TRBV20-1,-,TGCAGTGCTAGGACAGGGGGCGATGAAAAACTGTTTTTT,CSARTGGDEKLFF
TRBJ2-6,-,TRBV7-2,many,TGTGCCAGCAGCTTAGGTGGTGGGGCCAACGTCCTGACTTTC,CASSLGGGANVLTF
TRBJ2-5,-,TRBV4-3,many,TGCGCCAGCAGCCAAGAAAGGGGTACGGGGACCCAGTACTTC,CASSQERGTGTQYF
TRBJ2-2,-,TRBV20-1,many,TGCAGTGCTAGACCGGACGGGACGAACACCGGGGAGCTGTTTTTT,CSARPDGTNTGELFF
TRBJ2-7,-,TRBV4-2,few,TGTGCCAGCAGCCAAGAATTTTCGGGTATCCCCCGCTACGAGCAGTACTTC,CASSQEFSGIPRYEQYF
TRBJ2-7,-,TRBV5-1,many,TGCGCCAGCAGCTTGGGGCCAGCTTACGAGCAGTACTTC,CASSLGPAYEQYF
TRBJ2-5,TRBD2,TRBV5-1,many,TGCGCCAGCGCGGGAGGCGGGGGAGAGACCCAGTACTTC,CASAGGGGETQYF
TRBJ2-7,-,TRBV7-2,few,TGTGCCAGCAGCCTGAGGGACTCCTACGAGCAGTACTTC,CASSLRDSYEQYF
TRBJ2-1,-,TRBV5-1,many,TGCGCCAGCAGCTTGTCTTATGAGCAGTTCTTC,CASSLSYEQFF
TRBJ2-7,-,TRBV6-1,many,TGTGCCAGCAGGAGGACAGAACTCGTCGAGCAGTACTTC,CASRRTELVEQYF
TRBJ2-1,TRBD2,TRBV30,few,TGTGCCTGGAGCGCTAGCGGGACCTACAATGAGCAGTTCTTC,CAWSASGTYNEQFF
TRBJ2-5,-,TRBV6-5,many,TGTGCCAGCAGTTACTCAGCGGGCTTCCAAGAGACCCAGTACTTC,CASSYSAGFQETQYF
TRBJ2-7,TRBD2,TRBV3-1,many,TGTGCCAGCAGCCATCACCGTTCGACTAGCGGGACAACCCACGAGCAGTACTTC,CASSHHRSTSGTTHEQYF
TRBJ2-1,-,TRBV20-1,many,TGCAGTGCTAGAGAACTACGCCTTGGGAGCACCAATGAGCAGTTCTTC,CSARELRLGSTNEQFF
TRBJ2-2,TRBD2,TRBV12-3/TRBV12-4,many,TGTGCCAGCAGTTCTCTAGCGGGAGTCACCGGGGAGCTGTTTTTT,CASSSLAGVTGELFF
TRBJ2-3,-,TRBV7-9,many,TGTGCCAGCAGCCGGGCCGGGGTTACCTCTAGCACAGATACGCAGTATTTT,CASSRAGVTSSTDTQYF
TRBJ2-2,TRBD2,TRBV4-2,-,TGTGCCAGCAGCCAAGACTTACTAGCGGAGGAGACCGGGGAGCTGTTTTTT,CASSQDLLAEETGELFF
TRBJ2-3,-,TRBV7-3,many,TGTGCCAGCAGCCCAATCCCTAATTTCGATACGCAGTATTTT,CASSPIPNFDTQYF
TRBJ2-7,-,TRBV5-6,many,TGTGCCAGCAGCTTGTACACTAGCAATACGGGGGAGCAGTACTTC,CASSLYTSNTGEQYF
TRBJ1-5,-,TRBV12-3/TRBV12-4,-,TGTGCCAGCAGTTTCACGGGGAATAGCAATCAGCCCCAGCATTTT,CASSFTGNSNQPQHF
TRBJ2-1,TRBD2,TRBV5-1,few,TGCGCCAGCAGCTTGGGGACTACTAGCGGGAGGGAGCATGAGCAGTTCTTC,CASSLGTTSGREHEQFF
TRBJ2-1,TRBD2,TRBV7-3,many,TGTGCCAGCAGCTTAGCGGGAGAGAACAATGAGCAGTTCTTC,CASSLAGENNEQFF
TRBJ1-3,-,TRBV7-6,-,TGTGCCAGCAGCCTTGGGCAGGGCTTTGGAAACACCATATATTTT,CASSLGQGFGNTIYF
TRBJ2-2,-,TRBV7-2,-,TGTGCCAGCAGCTTAAGGACCGGGGAGCTGTTTTTT,CASSLRTGELFF
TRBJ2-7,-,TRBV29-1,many,TGCAGCGTTGCAATGTCGAGCGAGCAGTACTTC,CSVAMSSEQYF
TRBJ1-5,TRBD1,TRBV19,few,TGTGCCAGTAGTACTAATAAGGGACAGGGCAATCAGCCCCAGCATTTT,CASSTNKGQGNQPQHF
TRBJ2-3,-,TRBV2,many,TGTGCCAGCAGTGTCGGGTTTAGCACAGATACGCAGTATTTT,CASSVGFSTDTQYF
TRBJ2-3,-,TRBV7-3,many,TGTGCCAGCAGCTTAAGAGGGTCAGATACGCAGTATTTT,CASSLRGSDTQYF
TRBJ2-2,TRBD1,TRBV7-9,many,TGTGCCAGCAGCTCGACAGGGCCTAACACCGGGGAGCTGTTTTTT,CASSSTGPNTGELFF
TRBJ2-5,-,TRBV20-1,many,TGCAGTGCTGATCATGGACGAGACCAAGAGACCCAGTACTTC,CSADHGRDQETQYF
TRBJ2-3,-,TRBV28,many,TGTGCCAGCAGTCCCACCACCACGACATTATCGTCTAGCACAGATACGCAGTATTTT,CASSPTTTTLSSSTDTQYF
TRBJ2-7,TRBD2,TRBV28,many,TGTGCCAGCAGGCCTAGCGGGTATCACGAGCAGTACTTC,CASRPSGYHEQYF
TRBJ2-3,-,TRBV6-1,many,TGTGCCAGCAGGAGGCCGGGAGATACAACGCAGTATTTT,CASRRPGDTTQYF
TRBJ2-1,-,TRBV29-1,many,TGCAGCGTTGTAGTAGTGAACTCCTACAATGAGCAGTTCTTC,CSVVVVNSYNEQFF
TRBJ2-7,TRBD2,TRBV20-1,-,TGCAGTGCTAGAGGTACGATCGGAGGGAGGGCCTACGAGCAGTACTTC,CSARGTIGGRAYEQYF
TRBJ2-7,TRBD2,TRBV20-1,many,TGCAGTGCTCTTAGCGGGAGCACTCCTTCCTACGAGCAGTACTTC,CSALSGSTPSYEQYF
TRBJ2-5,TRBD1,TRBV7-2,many,TGTGCCAGCAGCTCTTCCCGGGACAGGGATCAAGAGACCCAGTACTTC,CASSSSRDRDQETQYF
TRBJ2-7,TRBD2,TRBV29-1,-,TGCAGCGTTGAGACTAGCGGGCTCTCCTACGAGCAGTACTTC,CSVETSGLSYEQYF
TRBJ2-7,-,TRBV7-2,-,TGTGCCAGCAGCTTTAGTCCGACGGGGTCCTACGAGCAGTACTTC,CASSFSPTGSYEQYF
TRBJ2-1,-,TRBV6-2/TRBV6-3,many,TGTGCCAGCAGTTACGCCAGGAAATACAATGAGCAGTTCTTC,CASSYARKYNEQFF
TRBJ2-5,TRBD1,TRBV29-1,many,TGCAGCGTGCCAACGACAGGGTCGGAGACCCAGTACTTC,CSVPTTGSETQYF